This entry concerns a single T cell receptor (beta chain). There are 15 residues in the CDR3. V dropped 3 bases and J dropped 9; count of bases not matched to a gene: 8. The V gene's germline CDR1 is SGHRS and CDR2 YFSETQ. Clones were sequenced by immunoSEQ multiplex PCR, and TCRdb holds only the in-frame ones, with some missing. Here the sample spans about 300,000 clones, approximately 90% being singletons. The data originate from a study of blood T cell repertoires in COVID-19. The chain couples TRBV5-1 to TRBJ2-1; TRBD2 agrees at 11 bases. Material for sequencing was peripheral blood. The receptor comes from a woman in her 50s with COVID-19, enrolled during active disease. The CDR3 nucleotides are TGCGCCAGCAGCTCGGGACTAGCGGAGGCCGGTGAGCAGTTCTTC. This encodes CASSSGLAEAGEQFF.